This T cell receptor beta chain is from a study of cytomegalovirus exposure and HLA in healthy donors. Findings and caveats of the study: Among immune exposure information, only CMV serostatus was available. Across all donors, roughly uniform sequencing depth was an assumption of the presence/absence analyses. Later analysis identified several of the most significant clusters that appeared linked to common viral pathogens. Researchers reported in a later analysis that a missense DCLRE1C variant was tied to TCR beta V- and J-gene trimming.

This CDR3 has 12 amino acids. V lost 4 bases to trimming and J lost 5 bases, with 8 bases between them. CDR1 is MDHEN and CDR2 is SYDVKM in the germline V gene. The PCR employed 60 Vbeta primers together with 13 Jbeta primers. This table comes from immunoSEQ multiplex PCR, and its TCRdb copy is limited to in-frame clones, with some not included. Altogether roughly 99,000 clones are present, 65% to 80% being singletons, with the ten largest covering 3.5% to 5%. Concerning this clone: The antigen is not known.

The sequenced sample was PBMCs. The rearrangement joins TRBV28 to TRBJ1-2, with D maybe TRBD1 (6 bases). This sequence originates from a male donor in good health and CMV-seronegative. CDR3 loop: CASSSTGYGYTF. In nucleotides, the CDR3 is TGTGCCAGCAGTTCCACAGGGTATGGCTACACCTTC.